The clone carrying this TCR beta chain was seen only once. The antigen is undetermined. These data belong to a study of chemoradiotherapy in HPV16-positive cancers. Study-level points and caveats: Functional assays defining HPV-specific T cells used only a couple of HPV16-positive patients.

Method: immunoSEQ multiplex PCR; TCRdb's copy keeps in-frame clones and lacks some. The table records 25,000 to 35,000 clones, roughly 86% of them present only once. The ends lost 4 bases at V and 8 bases at J; junction bases unmatched: 10. Germline CDR1 SGHTA, CDR2 FQGTGA. This CDR3 is 14 amino acids long. This chain links TRBV7-3 with TRBJ1-2; 7 nucleotides match TRBD1. The material sequenced was blood, taken from a patient who underwent chemoradiotherapy. The sequence derives from a human donor with HPV-associated anogenital cancer. CDR3 sequence (DNA): TGTGCCAGCAGCTCCTCACAGGGGTTGGGGGGCTACACCTTC. Encoded protein: CASSSSQGLGGYTF.